What follows are 23 T cell receptor beta chains derived from one specimen sequenced in a study of T cell changes during pregnancy in multiple sclerosis. Method: immunoSEQ multiplex PCR; TCRdb's copy keeps in-frame clones and lacks some. This table has roughly 42,000 clones, roughly 90% appearing once. This specimen was CD4+ T cells from peripheral blood mononuclear cells, taken in the second trimester of pregnancy. The receptors were gathered from a female donor with multiple sclerosis, enrolled in a pregnancy study.

The sample holds one count of this clone. The chain uses TRBV20-1 and TRBJ2-5; 7 bases match TRBD1. CDR1 is DFQATT, CDR2 SNEGSKA, per germline (reference sequence). This CDR3 comprises 11 residues. With 5 bases clipped from V and 4 bases from J, the junction kept 1 base outside the gene matches. CDR3 protein: CSAYRGETQYF. As DNA, the CDR3 is TGCAGTGCTTACAGGGGAGAGACCCAGTACTTC.

The chain links TRBV5-1 to TRBJ2-3, with D perhaps TRBD1 (6 bases). Germline V lookup: CDR1 SGHRS, CDR2 YFSETQ. The CDR3 extends over 15 amino acids. V lost 1 base and J lost 2, with 11 bases in between. In DNA, the CDR3 is TGCGCCAGCAGCTTGAACAGGGCGGACACAGATACGCAGTATTTT. It yields the protein CASSLNRADTDTQYF.

The rearrangement links TRBV28 to TRBJ2-5; 7 bases are a match to TRBD1. Germline CDR1 and CDR2: MDHEN and SYDVKM. The CDR3 runs 16 residues. Trimming at V came to 3 bases and at J to 4 bases, leaving 11 bases not matched to a gene. In DNA, the CDR3 is TGTGCCAGCAGTTTGGGAAAAGGGGGCAGGGGAGAGACCCAGTACTTC. Translation gives CASSLGKGGRGETQYF. Drawing the rest from reference TRBV28 and TRBJ2-5, the complete variable domain is DVKVTQSSRYLVKRTGEKVFLECVQDMDHENMFWYRQDPGLGLRLIYFSYDVKMKEKGDIPEGYSVSREKKERFSLILESASTNQTSMYLCASSLGKGGRGETQYFGPGTRLLVL.

Here the CDR3 DNA reads TGCGCCAGCAGCCAAGAGGGAACAGGGGTCACCTATGGCTACACCTTC. Encoded protein: CASSQEGTGVTYGYTF. V usage is TRBV4-1 and J usage is TRBJ1-2; TRBD1 aligns across 7 bases. This CDR3 is built from 16 residues. Germline V lookup: CDR1 MGHRA, CDR2 YSYEKL. Unmatched junction bases numbered 8, after V lost 0 bases and J lost 4 bases.

The V and J genes are TRBV6-1 and TRBJ2-3, with a tentative D call TRBD1 (6 bases). The CDR3 covers 14 residues. The V end was cut by 8 bases, the J end by 6 bases, with 18 bases between. Germline values: CDR1 MNHNS, CDR2 SASEGT. The CDR3 here is CASRLTGSCDTQYF. CDR3 bases: TGTGCCAGCCGCCTGACAGGCTCCTGCGATACGCAGTATTTT.

V usage is TRBV9 and J usage is TRBJ1-1; no definite D call. With 2 bases removed from V and 6 bases from J, the gap between germline ends came to 14 bases. The germline V gene has CDR1 SGDLS and CDR2 YYNGEE. This CDR3 comprises 14 residues. In nucleotides, the CDR3 is TGTGCCAGCAGCGTCACTGCTTCGGGATCTGAAGCTTTCTTT. Encoded protein: CASSVTASGSEAFF. Looking up the rest from reference TRBV9 and TRBJ1-1 gives the full variable domain: DSGVTQTPKHLITATGQRVTLRCSPRSGDLSVYWYQQSLDQGLQFLIQYYNGEERAKGNILERFSAQQFPDLHSELNLSSLELGDSALYFCASSVTASGSEAFFGQGTRLTVV.

CDR3: CSVEDQGKEQYF. For the CDR3, the DNA is TGCAGCGTTGAAGATCAGGGGAAGGAGCAGTACTTC. The genes are TRBV29-1 and TRBJ2-7; the D gene is possibly TRBD1 (6 bases). The germline V gene encodes CDR1 SQVTM and CDR2 ANQGSEA. The ends were cut back, 0 bases at V and 7 bases at J, with 10 bases in the middle. This CDR3 spans 12 amino acids.

The V call is TRBV19, the J call TRBJ2-4, with TRBD1 matching over 8 bases. Germline lookup yields CDR1 LNHDA and CDR2 SQIVND (reference sequence). The CDR3 loop spans 12 amino acids. Trimming cost V 6 bases and J 7 bases; bases outside gene matches: 2. DNA for the CDR3: TGTGCCAGTAGCCGACAGGGGAACATTCAGTACTTC. It yields the protein CASSRQGNIQYF.

V and J are TRBV7-9 and TRBJ2-7; tentative D call: TRBD2 (5 bases). The V and J ends lost 4 bases and 6 bases respectively, with 13 bases between them. Germline V gene data show CDR1 as SEHNR and CDR2 as FQNEAQ (reference sequence). The CDR3 is 13 amino acids. For the CDR3, the DNA is TGTGCCAGCAGCTGGCGCGCGGGTTCCGAGCAGTACTTC. This translates into CASSWRAGSEQYF.

About this clone: An end of the junction does not agree with germline; a read error may underlie this. J is TRBJ1-2 and V is TRBV7-7; D is possibly TRBD1 (5 bases). The germline gives CDR1 SSHAT, CDR2 FNYEAQ (reference sequence). The CDR3 totals 14 residues. The chain's CDR3 is CASSLSLAGDGYTF. The CDR3 nucleotides read TGTGCTAGCAGCTTATCGCTCGCGGGGGATGGCTACACCTTC.

The V and J genes are TRBV30 and TRBJ2-1, with TRBD1 matching over 9 bases. Trimming cost V 4 bases and J 5 bases; bases outside gene matches: 3. The germline V gene encodes CDR1 GTSNPN and CDR2 SVGIG (reference sequence). The CDR3 extends over 13 amino acids. The CDR3 region is CAWTGTGNNEQFF. CDR3 in DNA: TGTGCCTGGACCGGGACAGGGAACAATGAGCAGTTCTTC.

The chain is built from TRBV7-2 and TRBJ2-7, with no clear D. CDR1 and CDR2 from the germline V gene are SGHTA and FQGNSA. V dropped 8 bases and J dropped 0 bases, with 5 bases sitting between them. The CDR3 extends over 11 amino acids. The CDR3 nucleotides read TGTGCCAGCGGGCACTCCTACGAGCAGTACTTC. Translating it yields CASGHSYEQYF.

This clone occurred a few times. The chain couples TRBV6-5 to TRBJ1-2; tentatively, D is TRBD1 (5 bases). The CDR3 is 15 amino acids. Trimming pared 6 bases from V and 0 bases from J, leaving 14 bases between. The germline CDR1 and CDR2 sequences are MNHEY and SVGAGI. In nucleotides, the CDR3 is TGTGCCAGCAGGCCCTGGAGGGGCTCTAACTATGGCTACACCTTC. Amino acids: CASRPWRGSNYGYTF.

The genes are TRBV5-1 and TRBJ2-1, with D possibly TRBD2 on 5 matching bases. CDR3 length: 15 amino acids. The V end lost 0 bases, the J end lost 6 bases, and 13 bases lay between the germline ends. Germline CDR1 SGHRS, CDR2 YFSETQ. CDR3 nucleotide sequence: TGCGCCAGCAGCTTGGACGGCGACTACCTCAATGAGCAGTTCTTC. Protein sequence: CASSLDGDYLNEQFF.

The chain links TRBV20-1 to TRBJ1-4; D gene unclear. The CDR3 extends over 11 amino acids. The germline CDR1 and CDR2 sequences are DFQATT and SNEGSKA (reference sequence). V lost 6 bases and J lost 8, with 10 bases in between. The chain's CDR3 is CSAGRREKLFF. CDR3 nucleotides: TGCAGTGCCGGAAGGCGGGAAAAACTGTTTTTT.

The chain uses TRBV7-2 and TRBJ2-3, with 7 bases aligning to TRBD2. The CDR3 has 12 amino acids. CDR1 and CDR2 from the germline V gene are SGHTA and FQGNSA. With 5 bases clipped from V and 5 bases from J, the junction kept 1 base outside the gene matches. The CDR3 DNA reads TGTGCCAGCAGCACTAGCGTAGATACGCAGTATTTT. Translation gives CASSTSVDTQYF.

The chain combines TRBV5-1 with TRBJ2-7, with TRBD2 matching 16 bases. Trimming cost V 4 bases and J 3 bases; bases outside gene matches: 4. Germline values: CDR1 SGHRS, CDR2 YFSETQ. CDR3 length: 16 residues. The CDR3 region is CASSPGLAGGYYEQYF. The CDR3 bases are TGCGCCAGCAGCCCGGGACTAGCGGGAGGGTACTACGAGCAGTACTTC.

Sample share makes this clone medium-sized. The chain is built from TRBV10-3 and TRBJ1-1; TRBD1 aligns across 7 bases. The V and J ends lost 9 bases and 4 bases, in that order; junction bases with no gene match: 8. This CDR3 spans 13 amino acids. Germline assignment: CDR1 ENHRY and CDR2 SYGVKD. This CDR3 is CAMSTPGGTEAFF. The CDR3 bases are TGTGCCATGAGCACCCCAGGGGGCACTGAAGCTTTCTTT.

This clone was counted once. The chain joins TRBV15 to TRBJ2-3, with D perhaps matching TRBD2 (6 bases). The germline V gene has CDR1 LNHNV and CDR2 YYDKDF (reference sequence). Trimming removed 3 bases from V and 3 bases from J, with 16 bases in between. The CDR3 sequence is 16 residues long. In nucleotides, the CDR3 is TGTGCCACCAGCAGTCGAGGACTAAAACCAACAGATACGCAGTATTTT. Its translation: CATSSRGLKPTDTQYF.

This chain joins TRBV14 and TRBJ2-3, with 11 bases matching TRBD1. CDR3 size: 14 residues. Germline values: CDR1 SGHDN, CDR2 FVKESK. With V trimmed by 2 bases and J by 6 bases, 1 base remained unmatched. The CDR3 coding sequence is TGTGCCAGCAGCCAACGGGACAGGGGGGATACGCAGTATTTT. The encoded protein is CASSQRDRGDTQYF. The whole variable domain, remainder taken from reference TRBV14 and TRBJ2-3, is EAGVTQFPSHSVIEKGQTVTLRCDPISGHDNLYWYRRVMGKEIKFLLHFVKESKQDESGMPNNRFLAERTGGTYSTLKVQPAELEDSGVYFCASSQRDRGDTQYFGPGTRLTVL.

The chain carries TRBV5-1 and TRBJ2-2, with 11 bases lining up with TRBD1. This CDR3 region has 16 residues. Germline V gives CDR1 SGHRS, CDR2 YFSETQ. The ends lost 1 base at V and 5 bases at J; junction bases unmatched: 4. CDR3 DNA: TGCGCCAGCAGCTTGTCTGGGACAGGGGGGACCGGGGAGCTGTTTTTT. Translating gives CASSLSGTGGTGELFF.

The CDR3 loop is CASSQPRLAGGYEQYF. The CDR3 region has the DNA TGCGCCAGCAGTCAACCGCGGCTAGCGGGAGGATACGAGCAGTACTTC. The chain uses TRBV23-1 and TRBJ2-7, with 11 bases that match TRBD2. TRBV23-1 is annotated as an ORF whose role is uncertain. V gave up 2 bases and J gave up 4 bases; unmatched junction bases: 7. CDR3 length: 16 amino acids.

CDR3 region: CASRPESGSGTGELFF. The CDR3 DNA follows: TGTGCCAGCAGGCCCGAGTCCGGGAGTGGCACCGGGGAGCTGTTTTTT. The rearrangement uses TRBV2 and TRBJ2-2, with TRBD2 as a possible D gene (6 bases). V lost 6 bases, J lost 4 bases, and 18 bases lay in between. The length of the CDR3 is 16 residues. Germline V gene data show CDR1 as SNHLY and CDR2 as FYNNEI.